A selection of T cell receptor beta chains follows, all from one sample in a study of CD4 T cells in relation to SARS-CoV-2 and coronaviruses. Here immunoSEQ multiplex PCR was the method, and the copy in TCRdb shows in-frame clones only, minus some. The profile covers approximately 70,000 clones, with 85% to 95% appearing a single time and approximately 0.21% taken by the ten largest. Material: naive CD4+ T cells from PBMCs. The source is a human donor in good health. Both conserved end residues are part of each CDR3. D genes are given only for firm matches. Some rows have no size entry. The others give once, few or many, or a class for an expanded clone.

CDR3nt: TGTGCCAGCAGCGGGACTCACACCGGGGAGCTGTTTTTT
CDR3aa: CASSGTHTGELFF
v_gene: TRBV12-3/TRBV12-4
j_gene: TRBJ2-2
abundance: NA
d_gene: NA

CDR3nt: TGTGCCACCAGTGAGGAGGACAGCTACAATGAGCAGTTCTTC
CDR3aa: CATSEEDSYNEQFF
v_gene: TRBV24-1
j_gene: TRBJ2-1
abundance: once
d_gene: NA

CDR3nt: TGTGCCACCAGCAGACGCCGACTAGCTGGGGGCGTAGATACGCAGTATTTT
CDR3aa: CATSRRRLAGGVDTQYF
v_gene: TRBV15
j_gene: TRBJ2-3
abundance: NA
d_gene: NA

CDR3nt: TGTGCCAGTAGTATCCAGGCCATCAGTAATTCACCCCTCCACTTT
CDR3aa: CASSIQAISNSPLHF
v_gene: TRBV19
j_gene: TRBJ1-6
abundance: NA
d_gene: NA

CDR3nt: TGCGCCAGCACTTGGGCTTCGAGGACAGGGATCCCCGAGCAGTACTTC
CDR3aa: CASTWASRTGIPEQYF
v_gene: TRBV10-1
j_gene: TRBJ2-7
abundance: few
d_gene: TRBD1

CDR3nt: TGTGCCAGCAGTCCGACAGGGGACTCGGGGGGCTACACCTTC
CDR3aa: CASSPTGDSGGYTF
v_gene: TRBV2
j_gene: TRBJ1-2
abundance: few
d_gene: TRBD1

CDR3nt: TGTGCCAGCAATGACGGTCTGGGGACTGAAGCTTTCTTT
CDR3aa: CASNDGLGTEAFF
v_gene: TRBV7-3
j_gene: TRBJ1-1
abundance: NA
d_gene: NA

CDR3nt: TGTGCCAGCAGCTTAGCTGGGTTCGGGGGCGCGGCAGACTATAATGAAAAACTGTTTTTT
CDR3aa: CASSLAGFGGAADYNEKLFF
v_gene: TRBV7-6
j_gene: TRBJ1-4
abundance: NA
d_gene: NA

CDR3nt: TGTGCCAGCAGTGAGTCCCCCTACAGGGAGCACTATGGCTACACCTTC
CDR3aa: CASSESPYREHYGYTF
v_gene: TRBV6-1
j_gene: TRBJ1-2
abundance: NA
d_gene: NA

CDR3nt: TGTGCCAGCAGCTCCGACAGTGCCGAAGCTTTCTTT
CDR3aa: CASSSDSAEAFF
v_gene: TRBV7-2
j_gene: TRBJ1-1
abundance: NA
d_gene: NA

CDR3nt: TGCGCCAGCAGCCCGGGACGCCCTAGGGGCTACACCTTC
CDR3aa: CASSPGRPRGYTF
v_gene: TRBV5-1
j_gene: TRBJ1-2
abundance: NA
d_gene: NA

CDR3nt: TGTGCCAGCAGCTTAGGGGGGCCCGGGTGGGGCTACACCTTC
CDR3aa: CASSLGGPGWGYTF
v_gene: TRBV5-4
j_gene: TRBJ1-2
abundance: NA
d_gene: NA

CDR3nt: TGCGCCAGCAGCTTGGGGGGCTCTGGAAACACCATATATTTT
CDR3aa: CASSLGGSGNTIYF
v_gene: TRBV5-1
j_gene: TRBJ1-3
abundance: NA
d_gene: NA

CDR3nt: TGTGCCAGCAGTATGGGCCAGAGCTCCTACGAGCAGTACTTC
CDR3aa: CASSMGQSSYEQYF
v_gene: TRBV2
j_gene: TRBJ2-7
abundance: NA
d_gene: NA

CDR3nt: TGTGCCAGCAGTGGGGACAGGGGGCTGGGTCAGCCCCAGCATTTT
CDR3aa: CASSGDRGLGQPQHF
v_gene: TRBV2
j_gene: TRBJ1-5
abundance: NA
d_gene: TRBD1

CDR3nt: TGTGCCAGCAGTGTATGGACAGGGTCAGGCAAAAACATTCAGTACTTC
CDR3aa: CASSVWTGSGKNIQYF
v_gene: TRBV6-1
j_gene: TRBJ2-4
abundance: NA
d_gene: TRBD1

CDR3nt: TGTGCCAGCAGTGAAGCTCCCTGGTGGAGGGGACCGAATCAGCCCCAGCATTTT
CDR3aa: CASSEAPWWRGPNQPQHF
v_gene: TRBV2
j_gene: TRBJ1-5
abundance: once
d_gene: NA

CDR3nt: TGTGCCAGTAGTATTATTTCGGCTAACTATGGCTACACCTTC
CDR3aa: CASSIISANYGYTF
v_gene: TRBV19
j_gene: TRBJ1-2
abundance: NA
d_gene: NA

CDR3nt: TGTGCCAGCAGTTATAGGACAGGGTATGGCTACACCTTC
CDR3aa: CASSYRTGYGYTF
v_gene: TRBV28
j_gene: TRBJ1-2
abundance: NA
d_gene: TRBD1

CDR3nt: TGTGCCAGCCAGCCGGGGAGGAACTATGGCTACACCTTC
CDR3aa: CASQPGRNYGYTF
v_gene: TRBV28
j_gene: TRBJ1-2
abundance: NA
d_gene: NA

CDR3nt: TGTGCCATCAGATCCGCGCCCGGGACAGGGGATGAAAAACTGTTTTTT
CDR3aa: CAIRSAPGTGDEKLFF
v_gene: TRBV10-3
j_gene: TRBJ1-4
abundance: NA
d_gene: TRBD1

CDR3nt: TGCGCCAGCAGCCCGGTCCAGGGCGGAGAAAAACTGTTTTTT
CDR3aa: CASSPVQGGEKLFF
v_gene: TRBV5-1
j_gene: TRBJ1-4
abundance: NA
d_gene: NA

CDR3nt: TGTGCCAGCAGCCCAGGGGGCGTTATGAACACTGAAGCTTTCTTT
CDR3aa: CASSPGGVMNTEAFF
v_gene: TRBV4-2
j_gene: TRBJ1-1
abundance: NA
d_gene: TRBD1